Listed here are 24 T cell receptor beta chains from one sample, sequenced in a study of cytomegalovirus exposure and HLA in healthy donors. PCR amplification relied on 60 Vbeta primers (plus 13 Jbeta primers). This table comes from immunoSEQ multiplex PCR, and its TCRdb copy is limited to in-frame clones, with some not included. Here the sample spans fewer than 200,000 clones, roughly 74% being singletons. The sequencing sample was made of PBMCs. The receptors stem from a male donor in good health and CMV-seronegative.

This clone was observed a single time. V usage is TRBV27 and J usage is TRBJ2-1; 7 positions match TRBD2. V dropped 6 bases and J dropped 14; count of bases not matched to a gene: 10. The CDR3 has 12 amino acids. Germline loops: CDR1 MNHEY, CDR2 SMNVEV (reference sequence). The CDR3 DNA follows: TGTGCCAGCAGGGCGGCGCGGACTAGGGAGTTCTTC. Protein sequence: CASRAARTREFF.

CDR3 nucleotide sequence: TGCGCCAGCAGCCAAGGACTAGCGGGGGCACAAGAGACCCAGTACTTC. Protein sequence: CASSQGLAGAQETQYF. The rearrangement joins TRBV4-1 to TRBJ2-5, with 12 bases aligning to TRBD2. Trimming took 1 base from V and 2 from J; bases not matched to a gene: 2. Germline CDR1 is MGHRA and CDR2 is YSYEKL. The CDR3 is made up of 16 amino acids.

This clone was seen a few times. The genes are TRBV18 and TRBJ2-5; D ambiguous. There are 13 residues in the CDR3. In germline, CDR1 is KGHSH, CDR2 LQKENI. V lost 5 bases and J 1 base, leaving 8 bases between the germline ends. Written as DNA, the CDR3 is TGTGCCAGCTCATTCCCCTCCCAAGAGACCCAGTACTTC. Its translation: CASSFPSQETQYF.

The chain combines TRBV11-3 with TRBJ1-1; D is perhaps TRBD1 (6 bases). The germline CDR1 and CDR2 sequences are SGHNT and YENEEA. This CDR3 is 14 amino acids long. Trimming took 5 bases from V and 5 from J, leaving 15 bases between them. The CDR3 region is CASSRDQGSTEAFF. The CDR3 coding sequence is TGTGCCAGCAGCAGAGACCAGGGGTCTACTGAAGCTTTCTTT.

The rearrangement uses TRBV28 and TRBJ2-7; tentative D call: TRBD1 (6 bases). Per germline, CDR1 MDHEN and CDR2 SYDVKM. The CDR3 covers 14 residues. Trimming pared 7 bases from V and 4 bases from J, leaving 17 bases between. CDR3 in DNA: TGTGCCAGCACCGCCGGACAGCCCCAGTACGAGCAGTACTTC. Residues: CASTAGQPQYEQYF. Drawing the rest from reference TRBV28 and TRBJ2-7, the complete variable domain is DVKVTQSSRYLVKRTGEKVFLECVQDMDHENMFWYRQDPGLGLRLIYFSYDVKMKEKGDIPEGYSVSREKKERFSLILESASTNQTSMYLCASTAGQPQYEQYFGPGTRLTVT.

The rearrangement links TRBV2 to TRBJ1-5; the D gene is possibly TRBD1 (5 bases). The V gene lost 1 base and the J gene lost 1 base, with 11 bases spanning the gap. Germline loops: CDR1 SNHLY, CDR2 FYNNEI. This CDR3 is 16 amino acids long. This CDR3 is CASSEVGGLSNQPQHF. The CDR3 DNA is TGTGCCAGCAGTGAAGTCGGGGGGTTAAGCAATCAGCCCCAGCATTTT.

The rearrangement uses TRBV6-5 and TRBJ2-7; D gene uncertain. The CDR3 totals 9 residues. V was clipped by 7 bases and J by 7 bases, with 5 bases between them. Germline V gives CDR1 MNHEY, CDR2 SVGAGI. The CDR3 loop reads CASMREQYF. The CDR3 DNA follows: TGTGCCAGCATGCGGGAGCAGTACTTC.

The chain uses TRBV18 and TRBJ2-5, with D maybe TRBD1 (5 bases). The CDR3 is 14 amino acids. The germline gives CDR1 KGHSH, CDR2 LQKENI. Trimming removed 1 base at V and 1 base at J, with 7 bases between. This CDR3 is CASSPQGSQETQYF. DNA of the CDR3: TGTGCCAGCTCACCACAGGGGTCCCAAGAGACCCAGTACTTC.

V and J are TRBV6-5 and TRBJ1-1; D is unresolved. Trimming took off 8 bases at V and 7 bases at J, with 14 bases between the two ends. Germline V lookup: CDR1 MNHEY, CDR2 SVGAGI. This CDR3 has 12 residues. The CDR3 nucleotides are TGTGCCAGCGGTGGGAGTCTTAATGAAGCTTTCTTT. Translating gives CASGGSLNEAFF.

The chain has TRBV19 and TRBJ2-7, with D perhaps TRBD1 (6 bases). Germline V lookup: CDR1 LNHDA, CDR2 SQIVND (reference sequence). This CDR3 region has 16 residues. Trimming pared 2 bases from V and 2 bases from J, leaving 16 bases between. The CDR3 region is CASSIISGTRTYEQYF. The CDR3, as DNA: TGTGCCAGTAGTATAATATCCGGGACAAGAACCTACGAGCAGTACTTC.

This clone was observed a few times. The chain joins TRBV14 to TRBJ2-1; D gene uncertain. Between the trimmed V and J ends, which lost 1 base and 8 bases, there was a span of 3 bases. The CDR3 runs 11 residues. Germline V lookup: CDR1 SGHDN, CDR2 FVKESK. CDR3 bases: TGTGCCAGCAGCCAAGCCGATGAGCAGTTCTTC. Its translation is CASSQADEQFF. Full variable domain (remainder filled in from reference TRBV14 and TRBJ2-1): EAGVTQFPSHSVIEKGQTVTLRCDPISGHDNLYWYRRVMGKEIKFLLHFVKESKQDESGMPNNRFLAERTGGTYSTLKVQPAELEDSGVYFCASSQADEQFFGPGTRLTVL.

V and J are TRBV7-5 and TRBJ2-2; the D segment call TRBD2 is taken from the table without a DNA check. TRBV7-5 is termed a pseudogene. The CDR3 sequence is 17 residues long. The CDR3 spells CARSLEQRGGRTGELFF. CDR3 in DNA: TGTGCCAGAAGCTTAGAGCAGCGGGGGGGCAGGACCGGGGAGCTGTTTTTT.

V usage is TRBV27 and J usage is TRBJ2-3, with TRBD1 as a possible D gene (6 bases). The V end lost 9 bases, the J end lost 6 bases, and 19 bases lay between the germline ends. The CDR3 extends over 14 amino acids. Germline V gene sequence: CDR1 MNHEY, CDR2 SMNVEV (reference sequence). The CDR3 sequence: CASSQQGVMDTQYF. CDR3 nucleotides: TGTGCCAGTAGTCAACAGGGCGTTATGGATACGCAGTATTTT.

The gene calls are TRBV19 and TRBJ2-1; TRBD2 aligns across 13 bases. V trimming: 4 bases; J trimming: 7 bases; junction bases outside the gene matches: 7. The CDR3 has 16 residues. Germline V gene lookup returns CDR1 LNHDA and CDR2 SQIVND (reference sequence). The CDR3 here is CASSTTSGGAFNEQFF. Here the CDR3 DNA reads TGTGCCAGTAGTACAACTAGCGGGGGGGCTTTTAATGAGCAGTTCTTC. Based on the CDR3 plus reference TRBV19 and TRBJ2-1, the full variable domain is DGGITQSPKYLFRKEGQNVTLSCEQNLNHDAMYWYRQDPGQGLRLIYYSQIVNDFQKGDIAEGYSVSREKKESFPLTVTSAQKNPTAFYLCASSTTSGGAFNEQFFGPGTRLTVL.

Comments on this clone: Other DNA sequences in the sample encode the same CDR3. The chain uses TRBV11-3 and TRBJ2-7; 7 bases line up with TRBD2. Germline CDR1 is SGHNT and CDR2 is YENEEA. Germline trimming cut 6 bases from V and 0 bases from J; bases unmatched to any gene: 5. The CDR3 has 14 amino acids. The CDR3 here is CASSLGGSSYEQYF. CDR3 DNA: TGTGCCAGCAGTCTCGGGGGGAGCTCCTACGAGCAGTACTTC. Full variable domain (outside the CDR3, taken from reference TRBV11-3 and TRBJ2-7): EAGVVQSPRYKIIEKKQPVAFWCNPISGHNTLYWYLQNLGQGPELLIRYENEEAVDDSQLPKDRFSAERLKGVDSTLKIQPAELGDSAVYLCASSLGGSSYEQYFGPGTRLTVT.

Of note for this clone: The sample carries other DNA sequences with the same CDR3. J is TRBJ1-2 and V is TRBV5-1, with TRBD1 matching 7 bases. The J segment lost 2 bases and the V segment lost 0 bases, leaving 1 base of the junction unmatched. The CDR3 is 14 amino acids. The germline V gene encodes CDR1 SGHRS and CDR2 YFSETQ. This CDR3 is CASSLEDRNYGYTF. The DNA for the CDR3 is TGCGCCAGCAGCTTGGAGGACAGGAACTATGGCTACACCTTC.

This rearrangement joins TRBV6-5 to TRBJ1-2; D may be TRBD1 (5 bases). Germline loops: CDR1 MNHEY, CDR2 SVGAGI. There are 14 residues in the CDR3. The germline V and J ends were trimmed by 5 bases and 6 bases, with 16 bases remaining between them. The CDR3: CASSRRQNPHGYTF. CDR3 DNA sequence: TGTGCCAGCAGTCGACGACAGAACCCCCATGGCTACACCTTC.

V usage is TRBV18 and J usage is TRBJ1-1, with D unclear. The length of the CDR3 is 13 residues. The V gene's germline CDR1 is KGHSH and CDR2 LQKENI. V lost 5 bases to trimming and J lost 1 base, with 8 bases between them. CDR3 sequence (DNA): TGTGCCAGCTCAGGGGAGGGGAACACTGAAGCTTTCTTT. As protein: CASSGEGNTEAFF.

This clone was detected only a few times. The V gene is TRBV2, the J gene TRBJ1-1; no clear D. This CDR3 contains 14 residues. Trimming took off 6 bases at V and 3 bases at J, with 14 bases between the two ends. CDR1 SNHLY and CDR2 FYNNEI come from the germline V gene. The CDR3 spells CASRTMSGHTEAFF. CDR3 DNA sequence: TGTGCCAGCAGGACCATGTCAGGTCACACTGAAGCTTTCTTT. Supplemented by reference TRBV2 and TRBJ1-1, the full variable domain reads EPEVTQTPSHQVTQMGQEVILRCVPISNHLYFYWYRQILGQKVEFLVSFYNNEISEKSEIFDDQFSVERPDGSNFTLKIRSTKLEDSAMYFCASRTMSGHTEAFFGQGTRLTVV.

The gene calls are TRBV7-2 and TRBJ2-2, with D perhaps matching TRBD2 (6 bases). The CDR3 is 16 amino acids. V shed 4 bases and J shed 5 bases, with 17 bases lying between them. The germline CDR1 and CDR2 sequences are SGHTA and FQGNSA. The CDR3 bases are TGTGCCAGCAGCTCGAACCCGGGACTCAGAACCGGGGAGCTGTTTTTT. This encodes CASSSNPGLRTGELFF.

This chain joins TRBV7-3 and TRBJ1-1; no definite D call. CDR1 is SGHTA and CDR2 is FQGTGA in the germline V gene. Trimming stripped 5 bases from V and 3 bases from J, with 10 bases between. CDR3 length: 13 residues. The CDR3 bases are TGTGCCAGCAGCCTCAATGCGGACACTGAAGCTTTCTTT. Translation gives CASSLNADTEAFF.

The chain carries TRBV12-1 and TRBJ2-1; TRBD2, as called in the table, went unchecked against the DNA. TRBV12-1 is classified as a pseudogene. The CDR3 contains 13 residues. The CDR3 DNA follows: TGTGCCAGCAGCTTTCCTAGTTATAATGAGCAGTTCTTC. This encodes CASSFPSYNEQFF.

This clone has a handful of counts. The CDR3 spells CASRSQGAYEKLFF. The CDR3, as DNA: TGTGCCAGCAGATCGCAGGGGGCGTACGAAAAACTGTTTTTT. The V and J genes are TRBV7-2 and TRBJ1-4; 8 nucleotides match TRBD1. The junction had 8 bases not matched to a gene; V was cut back by 6 bases and J by 8 bases. CDR1 is SGHTA and CDR2 is FQGNSA in the germline V gene. The CDR3 covers 14 residues.

The chain uses TRBV14 and TRBJ1-2; 9 bases line up with TRBD1. In germline, CDR1 is SGHDN, CDR2 FVKESK. The trim removed 3 bases at V and 8 bases at J, leaving 16 bases unmatched. The length of the CDR3 is 17 residues. This chain's CDR3 is CASSQRPGQGKKGGYTF. DNA for the CDR3: TGTGCCAGCAGCCAGCGGCCGGGACAGGGAAAAAAAGGCGGCTACACCTTC.